The 10 T cell receptor beta chains presented below share a single source sample, sequenced in a study of PD-L1 blockade in urothelial cancer. This table comes from immunoSEQ multiplex PCR, and its TCRdb copy is limited to in-frame clones, with some not included. The sample lists 25,000 to 30,000 clones, roughly 86% occurring once. Here the sequenced sample was PBMCs, taken around atezolizumab (anti-PD-L1) treatment. The receptors originated from a man in his fifties with urothelial cancer.

J is TRBJ2-3 and V is TRBV10-3, with D possibly being TRBD2 (6 bases). V lost 3 bases, J lost 2 bases, and 15 bases lay in between. The length of the CDR3 is 16 residues. Germline V gene data show CDR1 as ENHRY and CDR2 as SYGVKD. The CDR3 region is CAISDFASEITDTQYF. CDR3 DNA: TGTGCCATCAGTGACTTCGCTAGCGAAATCACAGATACGCAGTATTTT.

Only one count was recorded for this clone. The CDR3 here is CASSLETGEMLAKNIQYF. The CDR3 nucleotides read TGCGCCAGCAGCTTGGAGACAGGGGAAATGCTAGCCAAAAACATTCAGTACTTC. The chain employs TRBV5-1 and TRBJ2-4, with TRBD1 matching over 8 bases. CDR1 is SGHRS and CDR2 is YFSETQ in the germline V gene. The CDR3 sequence is 18 residues long. V was clipped by 0 bases and J by 0 bases; unmatched bases: 8.

The gene calls are TRBV4-3 and TRBJ2-5; 11 bases align to TRBD2. This CDR3 region has 19 residues. Germline loops: CDR1 LGHNA, CDR2 YSLEER. The trim removed 1 base at V and 5 bases at J, leaving 15 bases unmatched. The CDR3 sequence: CASSQGYTSGSGIQETQYF. Here the CDR3 DNA reads TGCGCCAGCAGCCAAGGTTATACTAGCGGGAGTGGGATCCAGGAGACCCAGTACTTC.

The chain employs TRBV9 and TRBJ2-2, with TRBD1 identical over 9 bases. V lost 0 bases and J lost 8; bases outside the gene matches: 2. This CDR3 spans 14 amino acids. Germline V gives CDR1 SGDLS, CDR2 YYNGEE. CDR3 sequence: CASSVEGQGGELFF. The DNA for the CDR3 is TGTGCCAGCAGCGTAGAGGGACAGGGAGGGGAGCTGTTTTTT.

This chain links TRBV5-1 with TRBJ1-5, with TRBD1 matching over 10 bases. This CDR3 is built from 15 residues. Trimming cost V 4 bases and J 2 bases; bases outside gene matches: 3. Germline CDR1 reads SGHRS; CDR2 reads YFSETQ. The CDR3 sequence is CASSHGTGGNQPQHF. The CDR3 bases are TGCGCCAGCAGCCATGGGACAGGGGGCAATCAGCCCCAGCATTTT.

This clone showed up just a few times. V usage is TRBV28 and J usage is TRBJ2-3; 16 bases agree with TRBD2. Trimming at V came to 3 bases and at J to 3 bases, leaving 3 bases not matched to a gene. The CDR3 is 17 amino acids. Germline CDR1 MDHEN, CDR2 SYDVKM. CDR3 DNA: TGTGCCAGCAGTTTGGGACTAGCGGGAGGGTTAACAGATACGCAGTATTTT. As protein: CASSLGLAGGLTDTQYF.

This chain links TRBV4-1 with TRBJ1-1, with TRBD1 as a possible D gene (5 bases). This CDR3 contains 14 residues. V was clipped by 0 bases and J by 6 bases, with 11 bases between them. Germline V gives CDR1 MGHRA, CDR2 YSYEKL. CDR3 coding DNA: TGCGCCAGCAGCCAAGACGGGGGGAGCTCTGAAGCTTTCTTT. Amino acids: CASSQDGGSSEAFF.

The chain links TRBV10-1 to TRBJ1-2; D might be TRBD1 (5 bases). This CDR3 contains 14 residues. CDR1 and CDR2 (germline): WNHNN, SYGVQD (reference sequence). Trimming took 2 bases from V and 7 from J, leaving 14 bases between them. DNA of the CDR3: TGCGCCAGCAGTGAGAACGGGCAGGGAGGTGGCTACACCTTC. Its translation: CASSENGQGGGYTF.

This chain uses TRBV25-1 with TRBJ2-2; possible D gene TRBD2, 5 bases. V dropped 9 bases and J dropped 1 base, with 12 bases sitting between them. Germline loops: CDR1 MGHDK, CDR2 SYGVNS. The CDR3 runs to 14 residues. The CDR3 sequence is CASLGRENTGELFF. The DNA for the CDR3 is TGTGCCAGTCTCGGACGGGAGAACACCGGGGAGCTGTTTTTT. The full variable domain, its missing parts supplied by reference TRBV25-1 and TRBJ2-2, is EADIYQTPRYLVIGTGKKITLECSQTMGHDKMYWYQQDPGMELHLIHYSYGVNSTEKGDLSSESTVSRIRTEHFPLTLESARPSHTSQYLCASLGRENTGELFFGEGSRLTVL.

The chain carries TRBV2 and TRBJ2-3, with a possible D match to TRBD2 (7 bases). Per germline, CDR1 SNHLY and CDR2 FYNNEI. V was pared by 7 bases and J by 0 bases, with 14 bases between. The CDR3 loop spans 15 amino acids. This CDR3 reads CASKVGGPSTDTQYF. The CDR3 region has the DNA TGTGCCAGCAAAGTGGGGGGGCCTAGCACAGATACGCAGTATTTT.